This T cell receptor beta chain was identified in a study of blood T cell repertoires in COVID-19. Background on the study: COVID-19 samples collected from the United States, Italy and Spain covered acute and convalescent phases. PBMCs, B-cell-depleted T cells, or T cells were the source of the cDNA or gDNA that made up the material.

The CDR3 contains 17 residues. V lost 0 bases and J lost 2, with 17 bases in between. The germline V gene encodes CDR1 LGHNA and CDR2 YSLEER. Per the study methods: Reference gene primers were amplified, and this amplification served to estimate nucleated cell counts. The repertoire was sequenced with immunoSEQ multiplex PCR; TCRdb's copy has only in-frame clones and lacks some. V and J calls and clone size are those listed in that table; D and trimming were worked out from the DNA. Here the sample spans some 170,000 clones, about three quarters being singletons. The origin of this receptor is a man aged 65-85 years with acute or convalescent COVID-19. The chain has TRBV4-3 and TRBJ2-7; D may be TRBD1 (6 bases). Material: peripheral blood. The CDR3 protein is CASSQEALGQKAYEQYF. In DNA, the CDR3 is TGCGCCAGCAGCCAAGAGGCGCTGGGACAAAAGGCCTACGAGCAGTACTTC.